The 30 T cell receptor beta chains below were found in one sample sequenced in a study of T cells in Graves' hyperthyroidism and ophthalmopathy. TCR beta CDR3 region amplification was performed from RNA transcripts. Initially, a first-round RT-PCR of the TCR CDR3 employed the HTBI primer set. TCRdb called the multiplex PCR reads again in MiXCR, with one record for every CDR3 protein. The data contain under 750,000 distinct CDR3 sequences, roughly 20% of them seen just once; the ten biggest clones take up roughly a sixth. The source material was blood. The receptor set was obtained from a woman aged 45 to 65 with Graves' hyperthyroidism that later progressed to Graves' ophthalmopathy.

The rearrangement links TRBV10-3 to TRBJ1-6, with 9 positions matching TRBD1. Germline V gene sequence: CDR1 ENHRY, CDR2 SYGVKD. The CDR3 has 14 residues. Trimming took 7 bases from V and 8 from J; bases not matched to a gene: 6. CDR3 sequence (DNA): TGTGCCATCAATCCGGGACAGGGAGATTCACCCCTCCACTTT. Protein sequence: CAINPGQGDSPLHF.

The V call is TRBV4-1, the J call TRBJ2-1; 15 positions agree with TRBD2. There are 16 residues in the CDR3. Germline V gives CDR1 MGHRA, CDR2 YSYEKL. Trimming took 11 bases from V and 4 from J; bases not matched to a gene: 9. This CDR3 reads CAASGTSGGFYNEQFF. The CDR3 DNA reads TGCGCCGCATCGGGGACTAGCGGGGGGTTTTACAATGAGCAGTTCTTC.

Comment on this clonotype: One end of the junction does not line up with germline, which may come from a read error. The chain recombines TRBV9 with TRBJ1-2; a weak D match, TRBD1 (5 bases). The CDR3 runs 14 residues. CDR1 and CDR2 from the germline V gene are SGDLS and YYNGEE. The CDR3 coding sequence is TGTGCCAGCGGCGTGACGGTGACAGAGGGCGGCTACACCTTC. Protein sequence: CASGVTVTEGGYTF.

CDR3 in DNA: TGTGCCAGCAGCTTAGAGGGGGGGGATTACAATGAGCAGTTCTTC. Translating gives CASSLEGGDYNEQFF. The chain links TRBV7-8 to TRBJ2-1; tentative D call: TRBD2 (7 bases). Germline lookup yields CDR1 SGHVS and CDR2 FQNEAQ. This CDR3 has 15 amino acids. The V end lost 1 base, the J end lost 4 bases, and 11 bases lay between the germline ends. The full variable domain, completed using reference TRBV7-8 and TRBJ2-1, is GAGVSQSPRYKVAKRGQDVALRCDPISGHVSLFWYQQALGQGPEFLTYFQNEAQLDKSGLPSDRFFAERPEGSVSTLKIQRTQQEDSAVYLCASSLEGGDYNEQFFGPGTRLTVL.

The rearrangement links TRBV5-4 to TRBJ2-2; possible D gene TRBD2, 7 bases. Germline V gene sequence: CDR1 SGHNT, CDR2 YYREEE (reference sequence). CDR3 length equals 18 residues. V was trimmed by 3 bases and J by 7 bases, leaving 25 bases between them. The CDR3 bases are TGTGCCAGCAGCTCAAACCGGGGGGCCCTAGGGCCTGACGGGGAGCTGTTTTTT. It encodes CASSSNRGALGPDGELFF.

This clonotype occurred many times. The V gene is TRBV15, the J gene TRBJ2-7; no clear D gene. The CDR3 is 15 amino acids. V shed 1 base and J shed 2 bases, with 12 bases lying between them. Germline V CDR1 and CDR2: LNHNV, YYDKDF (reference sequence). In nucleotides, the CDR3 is TGTGCCACCAGCAGAGCTGGAAGCCGAACCTACGAGCAGTACTTC. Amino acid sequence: CATSRAGSRTYEQYF.

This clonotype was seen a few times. CDR3 nucleotide sequence: TGTGCCAGTCAGGACAGGACAACAGCTAACTATGGCTACACCTTC. This encodes CASQDRTTANYGYTF. The gene calls are TRBV19 and TRBJ1-2; 7 nucleotides agree with TRBD1. The CDR3 length is 15 residues. Germline V gene sequence: CDR1 LNHDA, CDR2 SQIVND (reference sequence). Trimming at V came to 8 bases and at J to 0 bases, leaving 9 bases not matched to a gene.

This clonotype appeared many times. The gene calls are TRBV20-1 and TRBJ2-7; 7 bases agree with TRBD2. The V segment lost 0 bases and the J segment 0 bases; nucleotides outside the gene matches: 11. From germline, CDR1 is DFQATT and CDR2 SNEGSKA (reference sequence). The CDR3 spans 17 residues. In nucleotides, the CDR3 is TGCAGTGCTAGAGATCACTATCTAGCGGACTTCTCCTACGAGCAGTACTTC. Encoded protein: CSARDHYLADFSYEQYF.

This CDR3 reads CASSPILELNYGYTF. As DNA, the CDR3 is TGTGCCAGCAGCCCCATTTTGGAACTCAACTATGGCTACACCTTC. V and J are TRBV7-9 and TRBJ1-2; D is undetermined. V lost 5 bases to trimming and J lost 2 bases, with 15 bases between them. Germline V lookup: CDR1 SEHNR, CDR2 FQNEAQ (reference sequence). The CDR3 has 15 residues.

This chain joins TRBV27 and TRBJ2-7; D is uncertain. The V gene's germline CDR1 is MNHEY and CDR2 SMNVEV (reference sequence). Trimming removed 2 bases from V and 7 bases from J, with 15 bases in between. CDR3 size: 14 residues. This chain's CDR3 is CASSLTGILGEQYF. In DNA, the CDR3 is TGTGCCAGCAGTTTAACTGGGATCCTAGGGGAGCAGTACTTC.

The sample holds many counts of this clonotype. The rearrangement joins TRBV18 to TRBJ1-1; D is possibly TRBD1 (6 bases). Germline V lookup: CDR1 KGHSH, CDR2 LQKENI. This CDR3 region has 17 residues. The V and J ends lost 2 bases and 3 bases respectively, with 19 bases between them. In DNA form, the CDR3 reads TGTGCCAGCTCACCATCCCGGGGGCACGCGTTGGACACTGAAGCTTTCTTT. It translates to CASSPSRGHALDTEAFF.

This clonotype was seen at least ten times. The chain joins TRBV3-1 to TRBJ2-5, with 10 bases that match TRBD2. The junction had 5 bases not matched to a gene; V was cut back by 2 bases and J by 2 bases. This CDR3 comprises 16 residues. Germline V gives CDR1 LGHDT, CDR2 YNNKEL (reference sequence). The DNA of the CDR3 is TGTGCCAGCAGCCAAAAAGGACTAGCGGTTCAAGAGACCCAGTACTTC. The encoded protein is CASSQKGLAVQETQYF.

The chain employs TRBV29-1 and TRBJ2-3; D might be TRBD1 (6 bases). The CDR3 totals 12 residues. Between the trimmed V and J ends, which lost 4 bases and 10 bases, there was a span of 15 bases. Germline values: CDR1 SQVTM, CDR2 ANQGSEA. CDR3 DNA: TGCAGCGTTGGGGACATCGAAGAACCGCAGTATTTT. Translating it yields CSVGDIEEPQYF.

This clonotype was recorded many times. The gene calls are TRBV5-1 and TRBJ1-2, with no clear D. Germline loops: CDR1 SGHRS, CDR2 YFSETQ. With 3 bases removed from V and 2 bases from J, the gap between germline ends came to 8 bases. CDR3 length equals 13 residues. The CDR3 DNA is TGCGCCAGCAGCTCCGCAGCCAACTATGGCTACACCTTC. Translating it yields CASSSAANYGYTF.

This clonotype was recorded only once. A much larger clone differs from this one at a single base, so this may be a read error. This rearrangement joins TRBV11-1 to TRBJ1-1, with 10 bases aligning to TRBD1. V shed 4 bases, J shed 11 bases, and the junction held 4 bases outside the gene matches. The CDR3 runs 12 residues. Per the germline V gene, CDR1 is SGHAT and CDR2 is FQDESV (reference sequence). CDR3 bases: TGTGCCAGCAGCTCCGGGACAGGGGCGGCTTTCTTT. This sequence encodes CASSSGTGAAFF.

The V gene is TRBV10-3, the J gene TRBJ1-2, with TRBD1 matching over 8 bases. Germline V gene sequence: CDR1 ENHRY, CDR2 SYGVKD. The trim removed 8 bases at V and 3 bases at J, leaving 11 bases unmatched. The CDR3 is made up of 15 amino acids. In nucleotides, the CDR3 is TGTGCCATCTCCCCAGGGGGCCTTGACGACTATGGCTACACCTTC. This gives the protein CAISPGGLDDYGYTF.

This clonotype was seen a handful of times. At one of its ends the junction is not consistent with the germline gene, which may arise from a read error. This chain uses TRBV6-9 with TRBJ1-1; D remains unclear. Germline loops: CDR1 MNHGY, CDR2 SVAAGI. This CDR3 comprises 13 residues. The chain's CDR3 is CASSSGMNTEASF. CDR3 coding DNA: TGTGCCAGCAGTTCCGGGATGAACACTGAAGCTTCCTTT.

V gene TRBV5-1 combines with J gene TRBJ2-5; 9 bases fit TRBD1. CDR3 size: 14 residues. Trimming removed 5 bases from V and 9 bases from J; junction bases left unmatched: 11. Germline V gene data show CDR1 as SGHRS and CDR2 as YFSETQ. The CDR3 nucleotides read TGCGCCAGCAGGACCGGGACAGGGTGGAGTGCCCAGTACTTC. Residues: CASRTGTGWSAQYF. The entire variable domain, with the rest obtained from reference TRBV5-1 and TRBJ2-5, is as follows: KAGVTQTPRYLIKTRGQQVTLSCSPISGHRSVSWYQQTPGQGLQFLFEYFSETQRNKGNFPGRFSGRQFSNSRSEMNVSTLELGDSALYLCASRTGTGWSAQYFGPGTRLLVL.

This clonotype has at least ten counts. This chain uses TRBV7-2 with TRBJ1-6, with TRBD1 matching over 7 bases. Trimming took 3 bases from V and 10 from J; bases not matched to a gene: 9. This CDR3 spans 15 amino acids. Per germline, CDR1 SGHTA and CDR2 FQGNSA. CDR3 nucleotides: TGTGCCAGCAGCTTGACAGGGAGTCCTTGGTCACCCCTCCACTTT. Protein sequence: CASSLTGSPWSPLHF.

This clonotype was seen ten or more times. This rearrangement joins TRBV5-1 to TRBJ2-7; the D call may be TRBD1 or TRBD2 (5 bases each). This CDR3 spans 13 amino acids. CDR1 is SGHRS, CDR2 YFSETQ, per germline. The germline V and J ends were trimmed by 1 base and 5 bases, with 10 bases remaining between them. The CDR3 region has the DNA TGCGCCAGCAGCTTGCGGGGCCCCCACGAGCAGTACTTC. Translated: CASSLRGPHEQYF.

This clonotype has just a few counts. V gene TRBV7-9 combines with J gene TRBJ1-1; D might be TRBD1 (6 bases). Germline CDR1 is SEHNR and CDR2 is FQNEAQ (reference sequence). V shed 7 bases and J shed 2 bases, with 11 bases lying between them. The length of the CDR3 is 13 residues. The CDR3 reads CASISTGNTEAFF. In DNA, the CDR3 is TGTGCCAGCATATCGACAGGTAACACTGAAGCTTTCTTT.

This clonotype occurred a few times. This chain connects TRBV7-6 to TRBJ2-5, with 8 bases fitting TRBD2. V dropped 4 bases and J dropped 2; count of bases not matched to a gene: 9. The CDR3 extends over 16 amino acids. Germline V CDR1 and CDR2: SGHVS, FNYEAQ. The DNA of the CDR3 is TGTGCCAGCAGCTCACAAGCGGGGGAGGTACAAGAGACCCAGTACTTC. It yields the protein CASSSQAGEVQETQYF.

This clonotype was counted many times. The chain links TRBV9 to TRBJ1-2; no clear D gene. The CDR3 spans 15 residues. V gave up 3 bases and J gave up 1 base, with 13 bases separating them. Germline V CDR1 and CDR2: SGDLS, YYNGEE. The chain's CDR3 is CASSGWGDLNYGYTF. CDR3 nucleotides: TGTGCCAGCAGCGGTTGGGGAGACCTTAACTATGGCTACACCTTC.

The CDR3 coding sequence is TGTGCCAGCAGTTTAAAGTCCGGGACAGGGATTGGAACTGAAGCTTTCTTT. This translates into CASSLKSGTGIGTEAFF. The chain carries TRBV12-3 or TRBV12-4 and TRBJ1-1; 9 bases match TRBD1. Trimming cost V 2 bases and J 5 bases; bases outside gene matches: 12. This CDR3 comprises 17 residues.

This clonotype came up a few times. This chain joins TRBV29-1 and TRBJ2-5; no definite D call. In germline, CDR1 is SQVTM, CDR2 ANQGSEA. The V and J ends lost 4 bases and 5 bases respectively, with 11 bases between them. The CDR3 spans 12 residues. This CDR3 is CSVVLGWETQYF. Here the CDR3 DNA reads TGCAGCGTTGTATTAGGGTGGGAGACCCAGTACTTC. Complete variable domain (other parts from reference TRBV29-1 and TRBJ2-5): SAVISQKPSRDICQRGTSLTIQCQVDSQVTMMFWYRQQPGQSLTLIATANQGSEATYESGFVIDKFPISRPNLTFSTLTVSNMSPEDSSIYLCSVVLGWETQYFGPGTRLLVL.

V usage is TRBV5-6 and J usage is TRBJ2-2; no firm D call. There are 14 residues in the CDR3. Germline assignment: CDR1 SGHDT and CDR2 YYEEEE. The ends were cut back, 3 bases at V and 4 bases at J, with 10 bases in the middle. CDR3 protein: CASSYSDGTGELFF. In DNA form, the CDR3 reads TGTGCCAGCAGCTACTCGGACGGCACCGGGGAGCTGTTTTTT.

The CDR3 coding sequence is TGTGCCAGCAGCTTGGTACTGTCTAGCACAGATACGCAGTATTTT. It codes for CASSLVLSSTDTQYF. The chain combines TRBV5-8 with TRBJ2-3, with D unclear. V lost 0 bases to trimming and J lost 0 bases, with 8 bases between them. The germline gives CDR1 SGHTS, CDR2 YDEGEE. The CDR3 contains 15 residues.

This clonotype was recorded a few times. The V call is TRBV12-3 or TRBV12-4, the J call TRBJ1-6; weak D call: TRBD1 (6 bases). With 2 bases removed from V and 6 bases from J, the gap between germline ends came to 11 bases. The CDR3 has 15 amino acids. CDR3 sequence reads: CASSLTRGPNSPLHF. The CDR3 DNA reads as TGTGCCAGCAGTTTAACCCGGGGGCCTAATTCACCCCTCCACTTT.

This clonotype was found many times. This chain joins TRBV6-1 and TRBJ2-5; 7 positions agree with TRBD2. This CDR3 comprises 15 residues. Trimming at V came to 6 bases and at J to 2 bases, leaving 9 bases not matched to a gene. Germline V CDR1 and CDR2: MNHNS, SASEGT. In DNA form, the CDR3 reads TGTGCCAGCAGCCCCTCAGGGAGGGATCAAGAGACCCAGTACTTC. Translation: CASSPSGRDQETQYF.

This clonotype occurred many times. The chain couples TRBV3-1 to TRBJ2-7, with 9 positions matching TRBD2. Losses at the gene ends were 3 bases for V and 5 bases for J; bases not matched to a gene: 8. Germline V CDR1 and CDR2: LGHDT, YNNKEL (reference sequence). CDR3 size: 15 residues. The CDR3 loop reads CASSHLPGLANEQYF. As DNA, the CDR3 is TGTGCCAGCAGCCATCTACCGGGACTAGCTAACGAGCAGTACTTC.